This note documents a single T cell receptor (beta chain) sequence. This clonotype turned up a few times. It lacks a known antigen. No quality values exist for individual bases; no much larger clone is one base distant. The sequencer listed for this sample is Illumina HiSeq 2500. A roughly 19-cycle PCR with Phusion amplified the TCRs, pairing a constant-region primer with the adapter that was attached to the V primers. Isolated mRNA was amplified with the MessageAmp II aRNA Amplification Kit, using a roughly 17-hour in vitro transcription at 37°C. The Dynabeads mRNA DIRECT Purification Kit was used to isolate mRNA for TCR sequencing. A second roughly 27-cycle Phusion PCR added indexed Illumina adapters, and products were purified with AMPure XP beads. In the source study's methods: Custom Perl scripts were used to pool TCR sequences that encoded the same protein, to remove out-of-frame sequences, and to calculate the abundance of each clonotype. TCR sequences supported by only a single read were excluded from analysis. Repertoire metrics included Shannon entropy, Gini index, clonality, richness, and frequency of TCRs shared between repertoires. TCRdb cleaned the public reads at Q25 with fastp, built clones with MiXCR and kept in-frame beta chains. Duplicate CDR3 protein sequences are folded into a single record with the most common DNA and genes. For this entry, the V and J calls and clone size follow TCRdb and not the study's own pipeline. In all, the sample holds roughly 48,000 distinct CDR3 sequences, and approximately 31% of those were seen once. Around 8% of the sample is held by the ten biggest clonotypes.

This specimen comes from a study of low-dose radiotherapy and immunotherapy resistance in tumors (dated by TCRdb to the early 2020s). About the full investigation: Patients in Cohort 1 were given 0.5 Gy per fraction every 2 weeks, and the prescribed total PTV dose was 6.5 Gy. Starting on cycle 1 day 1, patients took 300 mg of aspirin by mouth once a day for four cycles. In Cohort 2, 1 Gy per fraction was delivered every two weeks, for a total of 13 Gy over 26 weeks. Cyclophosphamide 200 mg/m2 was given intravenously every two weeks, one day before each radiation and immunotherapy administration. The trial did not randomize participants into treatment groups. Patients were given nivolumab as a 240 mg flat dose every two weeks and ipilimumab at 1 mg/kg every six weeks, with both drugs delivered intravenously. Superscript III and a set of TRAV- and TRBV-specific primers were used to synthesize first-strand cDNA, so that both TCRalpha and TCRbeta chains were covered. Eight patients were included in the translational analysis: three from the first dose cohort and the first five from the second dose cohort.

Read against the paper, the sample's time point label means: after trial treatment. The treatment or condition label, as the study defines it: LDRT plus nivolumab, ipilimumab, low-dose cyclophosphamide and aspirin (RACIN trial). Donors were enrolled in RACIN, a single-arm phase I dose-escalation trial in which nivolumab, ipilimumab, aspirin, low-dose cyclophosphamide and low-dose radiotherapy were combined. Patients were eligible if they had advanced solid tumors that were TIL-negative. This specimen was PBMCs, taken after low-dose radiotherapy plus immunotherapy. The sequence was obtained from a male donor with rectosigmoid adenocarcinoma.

The sequence in DNA is TGTGCCAGCAGTTCGACCGGGACCATCCTCCGGGGGGAGCAGTACTTC. The encoded protein is CASSSTGTILRGEQYF. The V and J segments used are TRBV28 and TRBJ2-7, and TRBD2 may be the D gene, going by 6 matching bases. V loses 4 bases, J loses 7 bases, and the germline ends lie 23 bases apart. There are 16 amino acids in the CDR3, from cysteine to phenylalanine inclusive. The sequence is cut down to CDR3 DNA, 48 bases in frame from base 1. The germline V gene specifies MDHEN as CDR1 and SYDVKM as CDR2.